A single sample gave rise to the 22 T cell receptor beta chains below, sequenced in a study of blood T cells in healthy people across ages. The use of a sample-barcoded 5' primer and a J-beta primer mix characterized a second PCR of roughly 6 to 11 cycles. One entry per CDR3 protein, called by TCRdb with MiXCR from the 5' RACE reads. Among 1,800,000 or so distinct CDR3 sequences listed, about two fifths were seen once. The specimen sequenced was blood. These TCRs come from a human donor in good health.

The chain joins TRBV6-5 to TRBJ2-4; D possibly corresponds to TRBD2 (5 bases). In germline, CDR1 is MNHEY, CDR2 SVGAGI. This CDR3 is 21 amino acids long. Trimming shortened V by 1 base and J by 8 bases, and 33 bases separated the two germline ends. The CDR3 region has the DNA TGTGCCAGCAGTTACTATGGGCCCCTGGGAGTTGAGGGTGGTGCTGGCGACATTCAGTACTTC. The encoded protein is CASSYYGPLGVEGGAGDIQYF.

This clonotype was seen many times. The chain combines TRBV6-1 with TRBJ2-7, with a tentative D call TRBD2 (6 bases). Germline CDR1 reads MNHNS; CDR2 reads SASEGT. V was clipped by 3 bases and J by 0 bases, with 12 bases between them. The CDR3 runs 15 residues. The DNA of the CDR3 is TGTGCCAGCAGTGAGGGGACTGGGAGCTCCTACGAGCAGTACTTC. Translation: CASSEGTGSSYEQYF.

This clonotype occurred a few times. The chain carries TRBV29-1 and TRBJ1-1; tentatively, D is TRBD1 (5 bases). The germline V gene has CDR1 SQVTM and CDR2 ANQGSEA. This CDR3 comprises 13 residues. The ends were cut back, 5 bases at V and 5 bases at J, with 15 bases in the middle. CDR3 residues: CSVNTGVGTEAFF. The CDR3 bases are TGCAGCGTTAATACAGGTGTCGGGACTGAAGCTTTCTTT.

This clonotype was seen more than once but under ten times. The chain has TRBV7-2 and TRBJ1-5, with D perhaps TRBD1 (5 bases). Germline CDR1 and CDR2: SGHTA and FQGNSA. Trimming stripped 3 bases from V and 4 bases from J, with 16 bases between. The CDR3 sequence is 16 residues long. The CDR3 DNA is TGTGCCAGCAGCTTGTCATGGCAGGGCCTAAATCAGCCCCAGCATTTT. The encoded protein is CASSLSWQGLNQPQHF.

The chain joins TRBV6-2 or TRBV6-3 to TRBJ1-2; possible D gene TRBD1, 5 bases. Trimming removed 6 bases from V and 5 bases from J, with 10 bases in between. The CDR3 length is 12 residues. The germline CDR1 and CDR2 sequences are MNHEY and SVGEGT. Here the CDR3 reads CASSTAGYGYTF. The CDR3 DNA is TGTGCCAGCAGCACGGCAGGGTATGGCTACACCTTC.

V is TRBV7-2 and J is TRBJ1-2; no clear D. Germline V gene sequence: CDR1 SGHTA, CDR2 FQGNSA. The ends were cut back, 2 bases at V and 6 bases at J, with 10 bases in the middle. CDR3 length: 13 amino acids. The CDR3 nucleotides are TGTGCCAGCAGCTTAATTGGTGTGGATGGCTACACCTTC. It yields the protein CASSLIGVDGYTF.

The rearrangement joins TRBV13 to TRBJ1-1; D is undetermined. CDR1 and CDR2 (germline): PRHDT, FYEKMQ (reference sequence). Trimming removed 5 bases from V and 4 bases from J, with 20 bases in between. This CDR3 region has 16 residues. The chain's CDR3 is CASSPPYPGIGTEAFF. As DNA, the CDR3 is TGTGCCAGCAGCCCCCCGTACCCCGGGATAGGCACTGAAGCTTTCTTT.

This chain connects TRBV29-1 to TRBJ2-3; D possibly corresponds to TRBD2 (7 bases). The V end was cut by 4 bases, the J end by 1 base, with 15 bases between. Looked up from germline, CDR1 is SQVTM and CDR2 is ANQGSEA. The CDR3 is 15 amino acids. CDR3 DNA: TGCAGCGTTGTGGGGGGGCTGGTAGGCACAGATACGCAGTATTTT. Translating it yields CSVVGGLVGTDTQYF.

V and J are TRBV9 and TRBJ2-1, with D perhaps TRBD1 (5 bases). Per the germline V gene, CDR1 is SGDLS and CDR2 is YYNGEE. V lost 0 bases and J 2 bases, leaving 9 bases between the germline ends. The CDR3 has 15 residues. The DNA for the CDR3 is TGTGCCAGCAGCGTAGAACAGGTACCCTACAATGAGCAGTTCTTC. This encodes CASSVEQVPYNEQFF.

This clonotype was found once. The junction departs from germline at one end; a sequencing error may be responsible. The rearrangement uses TRBV4-2 and TRBJ2-3; 10 nucleotides match TRBD1. The CDR3 has 16 amino acids. Germline loops: CDR1 LGHNA, CDR2 YNFKEQ. DNA of the CDR3: TGTGCCGGCAGCGCCCGGGACAGGGGCTTTGGAGATACGCAGTATTTT. This codes for CAGSARDRGFGDTQYF.

The chain carries TRBV20-1 and TRBJ1-2, with a tentative D call TRBD1 (6 bases). Germline lookup yields CDR1 DFQATT and CDR2 SNEGSKA (reference sequence). The ends were cut back, 0 bases at V and 8 bases at J, with 19 bases in the middle. The CDR3 length is 15 residues. CDR3 loop: CSARDLGGGDLGYTF. The CDR3 nucleotides are TGCAGTGCTAGAGATCTGGGAGGGGGGGATTTAGGCTACACCTTC.

The V and J genes are TRBV5-1 and TRBJ2-7; no reliable D call. Trimming pared 5 bases from V and 3 bases from J, leaving 12 bases between. Looked up from germline, CDR1 is SGHRS and CDR2 is YFSETQ. This CDR3 spans 13 amino acids. The CDR3 is CASSPATVYEQYF. The DNA for the CDR3 is TGCGCCAGCAGTCCGGCGACCGTCTACGAGCAGTACTTC.

This rearrangement joins TRBV20-1 to TRBJ2-3, with D uncertain. Trimming cost V 5 bases and J 0 bases, with 15 bases left between them. This CDR3 region has 15 residues. CDR1 is DFQATT, CDR2 SNEGSKA, per germline (reference sequence). Written as DNA, the CDR3 is TGCAGTGCTCCGGGCAGGTCGGCTAGCACAGATACGCAGTATTTT. Its translation is CSAPGRSASTDTQYF.

The J gene is TRBJ1-2, the V gene TRBV6-4, with TRBD1 identical over 9 bases. V dropped 6 bases and J dropped 5; count of bases not matched to a gene: 22. Germline values: CDR1 MRHNA, CDR2 SNTAGT. The CDR3 sequence is 19 residues long. CDR3 protein: CASSYRDREVFRVTYGYTF. CDR3 DNA: TGTGCCAGCAGCTACCGGGACAGGGAGGTTTTTCGAGTGACTTATGGCTACACCTTC.

This sequence joins TRBV20-1 and TRBJ2-1; D unresolved. Germline lookup yields CDR1 DFQATT and CDR2 SNEGSKA (reference sequence). This CDR3 region has 13 residues. Trimming cost V 5 bases and J 7 bases, with 15 bases left between them. This CDR3 reads CSAARAGENEQFF. Here the CDR3 DNA reads TGCAGTGCTGCCCGGGCCGGTGAGAATGAGCAGTTCTTC.

For the CDR3, the DNA is TGTGCCAGCACTGAGGATTTCTACGAGCAGTACTTC. Its translation: CASTEDFYEQYF. The chain is built from TRBV5-6 and TRBJ2-7; D remains ambiguous. The V gene's germline CDR1 is SGHDT and CDR2 YYEEEE. The V end lost 6 bases, the J end lost 3 bases, and 10 bases lay between the germline ends. The CDR3 totals 12 residues.

There are a few counts of this clonotype. The chain is built from TRBV10-3 and TRBJ2-2; D may be TRBD2 (5 bases). V was trimmed by 4 bases and J by 7 bases, leaving 10 bases between them. The CDR3 is 13 residues long. Germline V gene data show CDR1 as ENHRY and CDR2 as SYGVKD. In nucleotides, the CDR3 is TGTGCCATCAGTGTACGGACTGACGGGGAGCTGTTTTTT. Translated: CAISVRTDGELFF.

This clonotype showed up just a few times. CDR3 nucleotide sequence: TGTGCCAGCAGTTTGTCGGGGTCTCAGGTGGGCAATGAGCAGTTCTTC. Its protein is CASSLSGSQVGNEQFF. This chain uses TRBV6-2 or TRBV6-3 with TRBJ2-1; TRBD2 is a possible D gene (5 bases). This CDR3 is 16 amino acids long. Trimming cost V 4 bases and J 6 bases, with 19 bases left between them. Germline CDR1 MNHEY, CDR2 SVGEGT.

The chain uses TRBV7-8 and TRBJ2-4; D is perhaps TRBD1 or TRBD2 (7 bases each). Between the trimmed V and J ends, which lost 10 bases and 9 bases, there was a span of 16 bases. CDR3 length equals 12 residues. Germline loops: CDR1 SGHVS, CDR2 FQNEAQ. CDR3 bases: TGTGCCACCCATCCAGGGGGGGGCATTCAGTACTTC. This encodes CATHPGGGIQYF.

J is TRBJ1-1 and V is TRBV7-9; the D is unclear. CDR3 length: 15 residues. Between the trimmed V and J ends, which lost 2 bases and 1 base, there was a span of 11 bases. In germline, CDR1 is SEHNR, CDR2 FQNEAQ (reference sequence). The CDR3 DNA reads as TGTGCCAGCAGCTTAAGTAGGGCCGGGAACACTGAAGCTTTCTTT. It yields the protein CASSLSRAGNTEAFF.

This clonotype came up a few times. CDR3: CASSQDTALDTQYF. The CDR3 DNA is TGCGCCAGCAGCCAAGACACTGCCTTAGATACGCAGTATTTT. This chain joins TRBV4-1 and TRBJ2-3; D remains unclear. There are 14 residues in the CDR3. The germline gives CDR1 MGHRA, CDR2 YSYEKL. Trimming cost V 0 bases and J 5 bases, with 9 bases left between them.

The rearrangement joins TRBV11-2 to TRBJ2-4, with D possibly matching TRBD2 (6 bases). This CDR3 spans 15 amino acids. Germline V CDR1 and CDR2: SGHAT, FQNNGV. The V and J ends lost 5 bases and 1 base respectively, with 12 bases between them. In DNA, the CDR3 is TGTGCCAGCAGCCTCCCGGGGAGGGCCAAAAACATTCAGTACTTC. It specifies CASSLPGRAKNIQYF.